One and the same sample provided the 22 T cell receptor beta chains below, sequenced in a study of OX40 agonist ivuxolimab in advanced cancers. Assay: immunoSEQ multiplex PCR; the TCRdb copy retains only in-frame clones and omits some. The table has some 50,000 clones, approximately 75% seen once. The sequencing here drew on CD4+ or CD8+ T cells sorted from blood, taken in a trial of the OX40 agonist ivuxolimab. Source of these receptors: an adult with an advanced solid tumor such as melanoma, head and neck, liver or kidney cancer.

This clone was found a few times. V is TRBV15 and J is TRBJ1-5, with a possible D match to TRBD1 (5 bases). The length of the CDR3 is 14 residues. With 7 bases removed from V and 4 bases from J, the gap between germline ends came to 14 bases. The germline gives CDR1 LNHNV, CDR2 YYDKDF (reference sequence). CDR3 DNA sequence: TGTGCCACCACATCGGGGCAGAAGAATCAGCCCCAGCATTTT. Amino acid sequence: CATTSGQKNQPQHF.

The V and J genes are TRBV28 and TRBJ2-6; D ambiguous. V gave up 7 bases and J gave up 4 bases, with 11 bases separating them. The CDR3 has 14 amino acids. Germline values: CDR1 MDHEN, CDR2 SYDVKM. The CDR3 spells CASTLSSGANVLTF. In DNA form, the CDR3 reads TGTGCCAGCACCCTCTCGAGCGGGGCCAACGTCCTGACTTTC.

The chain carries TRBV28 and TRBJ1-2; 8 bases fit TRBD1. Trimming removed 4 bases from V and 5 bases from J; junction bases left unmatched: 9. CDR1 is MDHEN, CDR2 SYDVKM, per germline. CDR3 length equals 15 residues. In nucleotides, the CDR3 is TGTGCCAGCAGTTCCCGGACAGGGATTAGGTATGGCTACACCTTC. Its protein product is CASSSRTGIRYGYTF.

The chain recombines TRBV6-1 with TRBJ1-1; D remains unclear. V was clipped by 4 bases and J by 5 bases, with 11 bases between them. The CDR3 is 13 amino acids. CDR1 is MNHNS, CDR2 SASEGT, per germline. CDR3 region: CASSGTVDTEAFF. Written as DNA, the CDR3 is TGTGCCAGCAGTGGGACGGTGGATACTGAAGCTTTCTTT.

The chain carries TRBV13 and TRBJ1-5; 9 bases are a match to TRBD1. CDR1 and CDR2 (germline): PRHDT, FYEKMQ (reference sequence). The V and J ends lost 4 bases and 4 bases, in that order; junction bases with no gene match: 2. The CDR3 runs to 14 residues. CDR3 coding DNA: TGTGCCAGCAGCTCGGGACAGGGTAATCAGCCCCAGCATTTT. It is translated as CASSSGQGNQPQHF.

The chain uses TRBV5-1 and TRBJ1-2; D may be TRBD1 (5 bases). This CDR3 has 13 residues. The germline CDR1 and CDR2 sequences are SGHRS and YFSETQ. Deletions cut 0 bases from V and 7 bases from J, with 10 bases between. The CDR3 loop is CASSLGGEFGYTF. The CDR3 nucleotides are TGCGCCAGCAGCTTGGGAGGGGAGTTTGGCTACACCTTC. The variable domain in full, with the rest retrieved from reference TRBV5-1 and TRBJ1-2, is KAGVTQTPRYLIKTRGQQVTLSCSPISGHRSVSWYQQTPGQGLQFLFEYFSETQRNKGNFPGRFSGRQFSNSRSEMNVSTLELGDSALYLCASSLGGEFGYTFGSGTRLTVV.

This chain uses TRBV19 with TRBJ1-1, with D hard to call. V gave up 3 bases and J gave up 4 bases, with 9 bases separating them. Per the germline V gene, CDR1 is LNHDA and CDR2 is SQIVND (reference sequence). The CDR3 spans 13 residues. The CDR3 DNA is TGTGCCAGTAGTATGCTCCATGGCACTGAAGCTTTCTTT. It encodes CASSMLHGTEAFF.

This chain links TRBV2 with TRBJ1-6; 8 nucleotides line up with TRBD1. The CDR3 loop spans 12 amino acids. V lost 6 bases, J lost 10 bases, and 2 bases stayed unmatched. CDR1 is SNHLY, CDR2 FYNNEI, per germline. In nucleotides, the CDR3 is TGTGCCAGCAGGACAGGGGTGTCACCCCTCCACTTT. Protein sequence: CASRTGVSPLHF.

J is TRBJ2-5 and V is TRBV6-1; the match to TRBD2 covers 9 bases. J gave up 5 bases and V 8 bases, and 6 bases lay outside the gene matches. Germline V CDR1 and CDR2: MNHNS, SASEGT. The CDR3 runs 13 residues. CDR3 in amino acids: CASLGLARETQYF. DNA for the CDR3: TGTGCCAGCTTGGGACTAGCTAGGGAGACCCAGTACTTC.

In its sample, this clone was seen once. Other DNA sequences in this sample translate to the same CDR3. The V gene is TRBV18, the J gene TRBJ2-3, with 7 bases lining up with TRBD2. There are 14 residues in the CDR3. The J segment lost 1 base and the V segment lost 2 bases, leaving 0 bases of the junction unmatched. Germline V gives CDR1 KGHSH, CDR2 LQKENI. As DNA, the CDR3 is TGTGCCAGCTCACCAGGGGGGGGCACAGATACGCAGTATTTT. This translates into CASSPGGGTDTQYF. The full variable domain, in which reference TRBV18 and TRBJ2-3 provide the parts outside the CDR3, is NAGVMQNPRHLVRRRGQEARLRCSPMKGHSHVYWYRQLPEEGLKFMVYLQKENIIDESGMPKERFSAEFPKEGPSILRIQQVVRGDSAAYFCASSPGGGTDTQYFGPGTRLTVL.

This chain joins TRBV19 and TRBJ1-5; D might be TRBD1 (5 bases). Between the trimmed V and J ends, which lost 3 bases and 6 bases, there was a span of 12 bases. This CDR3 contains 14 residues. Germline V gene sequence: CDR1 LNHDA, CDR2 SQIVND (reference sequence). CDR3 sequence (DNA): TGTGCCAGTAGTATCAGTAGGGGTCCTCAGCCCCAGCATTTT. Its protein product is CASSISRGPQPQHF. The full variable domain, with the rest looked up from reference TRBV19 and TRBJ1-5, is DGGITQSPKYLFRKEGQNVTLSCEQNLNHDAMYWYRQDPGQGLRLIYYSQIVNDFQKGDIAEGYSVSREKKESFPLTVTSAQKNPTAFYLCASSISRGPQPQHFGDGTRLSIL.

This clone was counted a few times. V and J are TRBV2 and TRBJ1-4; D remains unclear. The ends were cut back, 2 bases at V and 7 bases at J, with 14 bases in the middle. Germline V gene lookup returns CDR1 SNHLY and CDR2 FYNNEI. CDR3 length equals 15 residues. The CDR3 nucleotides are TGTGCCAGCAGTGAAAATGGTTATCGGGGTGAAAAACTGTTTTTT. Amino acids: CASSENGYRGEKLFF. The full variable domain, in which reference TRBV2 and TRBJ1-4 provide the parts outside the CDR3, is EPEVTQTPSHQVTQMGQEVILRCVPISNHLYFYWYRQILGQKVEFLVSFYNNEISEKSEIFDDQFSVERPDGSNFTLKIRSTKLEDSAMYFCASSENGYRGEKLFFGSGTQLSVL.

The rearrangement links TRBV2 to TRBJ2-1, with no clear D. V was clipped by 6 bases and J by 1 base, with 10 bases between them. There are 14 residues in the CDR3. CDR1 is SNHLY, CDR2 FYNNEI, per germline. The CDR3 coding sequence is TGTGCCAGCAGCTCCGAAGGGTCCTACAATGAGCAGTTCTTC. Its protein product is CASSSEGSYNEQFF.

The CDR3 region is CASSPESGSLGGTQYF. The CDR3 DNA is TGTGCCAGCTCACCGGAGAGCGGGTCCCTCGGGGGAACGCAGTATTTT. The chain couples TRBV18 to TRBJ2-3; D perhaps matches TRBD2 (6 bases). Looked up from germline, CDR1 is KGHSH and CDR2 is LQKENI. V lost 3 bases to trimming and J lost 9 bases, with 22 bases between them. The CDR3 extends over 16 amino acids.

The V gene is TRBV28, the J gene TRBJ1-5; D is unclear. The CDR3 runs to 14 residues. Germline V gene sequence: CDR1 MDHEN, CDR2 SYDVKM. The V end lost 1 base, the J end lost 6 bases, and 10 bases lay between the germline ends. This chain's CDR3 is CASSLSADLQPQHF. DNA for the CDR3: TGTGCCAGCAGTTTATCGGCGGACCTTCAGCCCCAGCATTTT.

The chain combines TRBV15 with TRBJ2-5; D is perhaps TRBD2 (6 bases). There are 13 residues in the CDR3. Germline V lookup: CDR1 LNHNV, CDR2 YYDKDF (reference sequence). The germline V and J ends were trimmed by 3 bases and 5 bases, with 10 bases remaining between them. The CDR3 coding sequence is TGTGCCACCAGCAGGGGGGGACGGGAGACCCAGTACTTC. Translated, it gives CATSRGGRETQYF.

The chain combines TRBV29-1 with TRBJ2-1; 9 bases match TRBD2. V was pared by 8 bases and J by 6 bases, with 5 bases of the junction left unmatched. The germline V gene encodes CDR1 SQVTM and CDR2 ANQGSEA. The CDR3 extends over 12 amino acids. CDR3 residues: CSSSGVTNEQFF. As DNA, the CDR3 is TGCAGCTCTAGCGGGGTTACCAATGAGCAGTTCTTC.

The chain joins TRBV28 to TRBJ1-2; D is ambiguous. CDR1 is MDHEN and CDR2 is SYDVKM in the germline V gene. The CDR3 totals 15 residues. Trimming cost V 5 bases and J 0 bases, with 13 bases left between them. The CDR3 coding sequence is TGTGCCAGCAGTCTTCCTCAGGCTTCTAACTATGGCTACACCTTC. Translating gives CASSLPQASNYGYTF.

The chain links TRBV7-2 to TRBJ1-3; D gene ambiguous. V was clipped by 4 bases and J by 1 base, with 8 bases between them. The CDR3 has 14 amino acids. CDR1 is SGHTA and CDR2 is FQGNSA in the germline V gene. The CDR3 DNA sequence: TGTGCCAGCAGCTCCCGAAGGTCTGGAAACACCATATATTTT. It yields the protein CASSSRRSGNTIYF.

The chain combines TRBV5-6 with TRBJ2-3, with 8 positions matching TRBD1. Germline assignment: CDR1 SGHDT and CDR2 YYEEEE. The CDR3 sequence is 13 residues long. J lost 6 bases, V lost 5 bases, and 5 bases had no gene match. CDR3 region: CASRTTGGDTQYF. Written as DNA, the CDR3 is TGTGCCAGCAGGACTACAGGGGGTGATACGCAGTATTTT.

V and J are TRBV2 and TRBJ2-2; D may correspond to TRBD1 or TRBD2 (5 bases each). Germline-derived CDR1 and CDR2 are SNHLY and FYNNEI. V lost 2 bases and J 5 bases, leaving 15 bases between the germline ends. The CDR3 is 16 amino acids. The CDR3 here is CASSERVGAVTGELFF. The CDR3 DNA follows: TGTGCCAGCAGTGAACGGGTCGGGGCCGTAACCGGGGAGCTGTTTTTT.

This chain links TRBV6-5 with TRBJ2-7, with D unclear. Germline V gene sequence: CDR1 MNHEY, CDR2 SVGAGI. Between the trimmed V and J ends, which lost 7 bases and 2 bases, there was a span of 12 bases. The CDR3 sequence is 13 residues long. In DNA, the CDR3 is TGTGCCAGCATCGCGGACCAGCCCTACGAGCAGTACTTC. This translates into CASIADQPYEQYF.